This TCR beta chain was documented in a study of T cells in Graves' hyperthyroidism and ophthalmopathy. Amplification targeted TCR beta CDR3 regions from RNA transcripts. The HTBI primer set drove a first-round RT-PCR of the TCR CDR3. TCRdb analysed the multiplex PCR reads with MiXCR anew, one entry per CDR3 protein. Of more than 650,000 distinct CDR3 sequences listed, 14% are singletons. The definition of stable Graves' hyperthyroidism was no ophthalmopathy progression within 18 months. Germline V gives CDR1 SGHDT, CDR2 YYEEEE. The CDR3 sequence is 18 residues long. Unmatched junction bases numbered 10, after V lost 0 bases and J lost 5 bases.

Sequencing was performed on blood. This receptor was taken from a young woman with Graves' hyperthyroidism. The chain uses TRBV5-6 and TRBJ1-4; 10 bases line up with TRBD1. The CDR3 nucleotides are TGTGCCAGCAGCTTGGCTTCGGACAGGGGGTCCCTCAATGAAAAACTGTTTTTT. Its protein product is CASSLASDRGSLNEKLFF.